Reported below is one TCR beta chain. Antigen: not known. The data stem from a study of cytomegalovirus exposure and HLA in healthy donors. Study at large: In a later analysis, the 90 to 150 validation repertoires were reported to have used the same platform as the approximately 690 first-cohort repertoires.

The donors belonged to the 120-subject validation cohort, separate from the roughly 600-subject first cohort. Method: immunoSEQ multiplex PCR; TCRdb's copy keeps in-frame clones and lacks some. The sample consists of 150,000 to 180,000 clones, about 82% of them appearing once. Points from the study as a whole: In a later analysis, first-cohort TCR clusters were found to tend to co-occur in the approximately 120 validation repertoires.

The source material was PBMCs. The TCR sequence derives from a human donor in good health.

The CDR3 region is CASSPWEATGGRAFF. The CDR3 DNA reads TGTGCCAGTAGTCCCTGGGAGGCTACAGGGGGCAGGGCTTTCTTT. The chain has TRBV19 and TRBJ1-1; 9 bases fit TRBD1. The CDR3 contains 15 residues. Germline CDR1 and CDR2: LNHDA and SQIVND (reference sequence). V was clipped by 5 bases and J by 11 bases; unmatched bases: 15.